These 24 T cell receptor beta chains came from one sample sequenced in a study of control samples from healthy donors and cancer patients. Using immunoSEQ multiplex PCR, the repertoire was profiled, and TCRdb retains in-frame clones only, with some absent. The data hold about 150,000 clones, with around nine tenths observed a single time. Specimen: blood. These receptors were obtained from a man aged 25-45 years in good health.

V gene TRBV5-1 combines with J gene TRBJ1-1, with D perhaps TRBD1 (6 bases). Germline CDR1 is SGHRS and CDR2 is YFSETQ. Trimming pared 4 bases from V and 4 bases from J, leaving 14 bases between. CDR3 length: 14 residues. In DNA, the CDR3 is TGCGCCAGCAGCCTGTCCAGGGGTGCCACTGAAGCTTTCTTT. It encodes CASSLSRGATEAFF.

This clone was recorded once. The chain recombines TRBV9 with TRBJ2-3; D remains ambiguous. V was pared by 4 bases and J by 3 bases, with 18 bases between. Looked up from germline, CDR1 is SGDLS and CDR2 is YYNGEE. The CDR3 length is 16 residues. The CDR3 region has the DNA TGTGCCAGCAGCCCGAACGTAGCAGAATATACAGATACGCAGTATTTT. It codes for CASSPNVAEYTDTQYF. Variable domain in full (rest from reference TRBV9 and TRBJ2-3): DSGVTQTPKHLITATGQRVTLRCSPRSGDLSVYWYQQSLDQGLQFLIQYYNGEERAKGNILERFSAQQFPDLHSELNLSSLELGDSALYFCASSPNVAEYTDTQYFGPGTRLTVL.

The J gene is TRBJ1-1, the V gene TRBV4-3, with TRBD1 identical over 7 bases. This CDR3 is 15 amino acids long. Germline values: CDR1 LGHNA, CDR2 YSLEER. The ends lost 2 bases at V and 3 bases at J; junction bases unmatched: 6. The chain's CDR3 is CASSQTGVGYTEAFF. The CDR3 DNA reads as TGCGCCAGCAGCCAAACAGGGGTTGGGTACACTGAAGCTTTCTTT.

This chain joins TRBV13 and TRBJ2-5; perhaps TRBD2 as D (6 bases). This CDR3 spans 15 amino acids. Per the germline V gene, CDR1 is PRHDT and CDR2 is FYEKMQ (reference sequence). With 0 bases removed from V and 5 bases from J, the gap between germline ends came to 13 bases. CDR3 residues: CASSLGGSHGETQYF. The CDR3 DNA is TGTGCCAGCAGCTTAGGCGGGAGTCATGGCGAGACCCAGTACTTC.

This rearrangement joins TRBV5-6 to TRBJ2-3; the D gene is possibly TRBD1 (6 bases). The CDR3 length is 17 residues. From germline, CDR1 is SGHDT and CDR2 YYEEEE. Deletions cut 2 bases from V and 3 bases from J, with 19 bases between. The CDR3 DNA follows: TGTGCCAGCAGCTTTTTAGTGGTAGGGGGTAGAACAGATACGCAGTATTTT. Residues: CASSFLVVGGRTDTQYF.

The gene calls are TRBV5-6 and TRBJ1-6, with 7 nucleotides matching TRBD1. J lost 7 bases, V lost 4 bases, and 11 bases had no gene match. This CDR3 comprises 16 residues. Germline V CDR1 and CDR2: SGHDT, YYEEEE. The CDR3 DNA reads TGTGCCAGCAGCCCGGGACAGCCAGGGAAGAATTCACCCCTCCACTTT. It specifies CASSPGQPGKNSPLHF. Variable domain in full (rest from reference TRBV5-6 and TRBJ1-6): DAGVTQSPTHLIKTRGQQVTLRCSPKSGHDTVSWYQQALGQGPQFIFQYYEEEERQRGNFPDRFSGHQFPNYSSELNVNALLLGDSALYLCASSPGQPGKNSPLHFGNGTRLTVT.

CDR3 loop: CASSQDRGYGYTF. The CDR3 nucleotides read TGCGCCAGCAGCCAAGACAGGGGCTATGGCTACACCTTC. The chain links TRBV4-3 to TRBJ1-2; perhaps TRBD1 as D (6 bases). V shed 0 bases and J shed 4 bases, with 6 bases lying between them. The CDR3 spans 13 residues. The germline V gene encodes CDR1 LGHNA and CDR2 YSLEER.

With respect to this clone: A junction boundary mismatches the germline segment, possibly from a read error. The CDR3 DNA reads as TGTGCCAGCAGCCCCTGGCGCGGGGGTAAGGACTTC. Translated: CASSPWRGGKDF. V is TRBV5-6 and J is TRBJ2-7; 7 bases align to TRBD2. This CDR3 contains 12 residues. Germline lookup yields CDR1 SGHDT and CDR2 YYEEEE.

The V call is TRBV7-2, the J call TRBJ2-7; 9 bases are shared with TRBD1. Looked up from germline, CDR1 is SGHTA and CDR2 is FQGNSA. The length of the CDR3 is 12 residues. V lost 3 bases to trimming and J lost 13 bases; unmatched junction nucleotides: 7. The CDR3 sequence is CASSFGGQGLYF. The CDR3, as DNA: TGTGCCAGCAGCTTCGGAGGACAGGGGTTATACTTC.

V usage is TRBV5-6 and J usage is TRBJ1-1, with D unresolved. CDR1 and CDR2 from the germline V gene are SGHDT and YYEEEE. The V and J ends lost 0 bases and 3 bases respectively, with 6 bases between them. The CDR3 has 13 amino acids. The CDR3 bases are TGTGCCAGCAGCTTGGATTCCGACACTGAAGCTTTCTTT. This encodes CASSLDSDTEAFF.

As regards this clone: Other DNA sequences in this specimen translate into the identical CDR3. This chain's CDR3 is CASSLLGGYGYTF. The CDR3 bases are TGTGCCAGCAGTTTACTGGGGGGCTATGGCTACACCTTC. This rearrangement joins TRBV12-3 or TRBV12-4 to TRBJ1-2, with D maybe TRBD1 (5 bases). V shed 2 bases and J shed 4 bases, with 8 bases lying between them. The CDR3 has 13 residues.

This chain joins TRBV7-9 and TRBJ1-6, with unresolved D. CDR3 length equals 15 residues. Trimming stripped 1 base from V and 3 bases from J, with 7 bases between. Germline CDR1 SEHNR, CDR2 FQNEAQ (reference sequence). CDR3 protein: CASSLGGVYNSPLHF. CDR3 DNA: TGTGCCAGCAGCTTAGGGGGAGTCTATAATTCACCCCTCCACTTT.

This chain uses TRBV3-1 (or the pseudogene TRBV3-2) with TRBJ1-3; D uncertain. CDR1 LGHDT and CDR2 YNNKEL come from the germline V gene (reference sequence). The V end was cut by 2 bases, the J end by 0 bases, with 5 bases between. The CDR3 sequence is 14 residues long. CDR3 DNA sequence: TGTGCCAGCAGCCAAACAAGCTCTGGAAACACCATATATTTT. It translates to CASSQTSSGNTIYF.

The chain uses TRBV6-1 and TRBJ2-1; 8 bases agree with TRBD1. CDR1 and CDR2 from the germline V gene are MNHNS and SASEGT. With V trimmed by 3 bases and J by 6 bases, 7 bases remained unmatched. The CDR3 consists of 15 residues. The CDR3 nucleotides are TGTGCCAGCAGTGAGCCGGGACAGGCCCTCAATGAGCAGTTCTTC. Amino acids: CASSEPGQALNEQFF.

A few counts support this clone. The rearrangement links TRBV9 to TRBJ2-7, with TRBD1 matching 8 bases. This CDR3 has 15 amino acids. After removal of 3 bases from V and 7 bases from J, the junction contained 12 bases not matched to a gene. The germline V gene encodes CDR1 SGDLS and CDR2 YYNGEE. CDR3 loop: CASSATDRGSQEQYF. CDR3 nucleotide sequence: TGTGCCAGCAGCGCCACCGACAGGGGATCGCAAGAGCAGTACTTC.

The V call is TRBV2, the J call TRBJ2-7, with 8 bases identical to TRBD2. After removal of 9 bases from V and 0 bases from J, the junction contained 7 bases not matched to a gene. The V gene's germline CDR1 is SNHLY and CDR2 FYNNEI. There are 14 residues in the CDR3. CDR3: CASRDSGASYEQYF. The CDR3, as DNA: TGTGCCAGTCGCGATAGCGGGGCCTCCTACGAGCAGTACTTC.

This chain connects TRBV19 to TRBJ1-5; the D is unclear. The V gene lost 3 bases and the J gene lost 0 bases, with 12 bases spanning the gap. This CDR3 spans 16 amino acids. The germline V gene has CDR1 LNHDA and CDR2 SQIVND (reference sequence). For the CDR3, the DNA is TGTGCCAGTAGTATGAGAGACACGTATAGCAATCAGCCCCAGCATTTT. Residues: CASSMRDTYSNQPQHF.

The chain employs TRBV6-2 or TRBV6-3 and TRBJ2-7; unclear D gene. Trimming shortened V by 6 bases and J by 0 bases, and 18 bases separated the two germline ends. The CDR3 contains 16 residues. CDR1 is MNHEY, CDR2 SVGEGT, per germline. The CDR3: CASSSPSLGSSYEQYF. The CDR3 region has the DNA TGTGCCAGCAGCTCCCCTTCGTTGGGCTCCTCCTACGAGCAGTACTTC.

V usage is TRBV9 and J usage is TRBJ2-3, with TRBD2 matching 11 bases. After removal of 3 bases from V and 2 bases from J, the junction contained 5 bases not matched to a gene. The germline V gene encodes CDR1 SGDLS and CDR2 YYNGEE. This CDR3 comprises 16 residues. The CDR3 sequence is CASSDLAGGTTDTQYF. The CDR3 DNA follows: TGTGCCAGCAGCGACCTAGCGGGAGGAACCACAGATACGCAGTATTTT.

This chain uses TRBV6-4 with TRBJ2-2, with 7 bases lining up with TRBD2. The CDR3 is made up of 15 amino acids. CDR1 MRHNA and CDR2 SNTAGT come from the germline V gene. With V trimmed by 5 bases and J by 1 base, 4 bases remained unmatched. Written as DNA, the CDR3 is TGTGCCAGCAGTAGGACTAGACAGAACACCGGGGAGCTGTTTTTT. This translates into CASSRTRQNTGELFF.

The chain carries TRBV19 and TRBJ1-3; perhaps TRBD1 as D (5 bases). CDR3 size: 15 residues. The germline V gene encodes CDR1 LNHDA and CDR2 SQIVND (reference sequence). Trimming removed 6 bases at V and 0 bases at J, with 12 bases between. CDR3 nucleotide sequence: TGTGCCAGTAGGGACACATGGAGCTCTGGAAACACCATATATTTT. Encoded protein: CASRDTWSSGNTIYF. Full variable domain (remainder filled in from reference TRBV19 and TRBJ1-3): DGGITQSPKYLFRKEGQNVTLSCEQNLNHDAMYWYRQDPGQGLRLIYYSQIVNDFQKGDIAEGYSVSREKKESFPLTVTSAQKNPTAFYLCASRDTWSSGNTIYFGEGSWLTVV.

J is TRBJ1-4 and V is TRBV19, with D hard to call. The CDR3 totals 13 residues. The ends were cut back, 4 bases at V and 8 bases at J, with 11 bases in the middle. Looked up from germline, CDR1 is LNHDA and CDR2 is SQIVND (reference sequence). The CDR3 reads CASSRDLREKLFF. CDR3 sequence (DNA): TGTGCCAGTAGTAGGGATCTTCGGGAAAAACTGTTTTTT.

The V gene is TRBV5-4, the J gene TRBJ2-2; 10 nucleotides agree with TRBD1. The V segment lost 4 bases and the J segment 5 bases; nucleotides outside the gene matches: 2. Germline loops: CDR1 SGHNT, CDR2 YYREEE (reference sequence). The CDR3 contains 14 residues. In DNA form, the CDR3 reads TGTGCCAGCAGCAAGGACAGGGGGACCGGGGAGCTGTTTTTT. Translated: CASSKDRGTGELFF.

The gene calls are TRBV19 and TRBJ2-2; D is unclear. CDR1 and CDR2 (germline): LNHDA, SQIVND (reference sequence). V was trimmed by 1 base and J by 0 bases, leaving 9 bases between them. CDR3 length equals 16 residues. Here the CDR3 DNA reads TGTGCCAGTAGTATAGGGCAGGTCACGAACACCGGGGAGCTGTTTTTT. This gives the protein CASSIGQVTNTGELFF.